Following are 5 T cell receptor beta chains from one sample sequenced in a study of shared clonotypes between healthy human individuals. Measured with immunoSEQ multiplex PCR; TCRdb has only the in-frame clones, and not every one. The repertoire includes some 790,000 clones, about two thirds of them detected once, and under 2% sits in the top ten. Sequencing was performed on memory CD4+ T cells sorted from blood. The subset denotes: CD45RA-negative fraction. Receptors were obtained from a woman in her thirties in good health.

The chain recombines TRBV7-2 with TRBJ2-1; D perhaps matches TRBD1 (6 bases). V lost 5 bases, J lost 4 bases, and 15 bases lay in between. Germline assignment: CDR1 SGHTA and CDR2 FQGNSA. The CDR3 has 15 residues. CDR3 DNA sequence: TGTGCCAGCAGCCCCCAGAGGGACATTTACAATGAGCAGTTCTTC. Translation: CASSPQRDIYNEQFF.

This rearrangement joins TRBV29-1 to TRBJ2-1; TRBD1 aligns across 7 bases. The V and J ends lost 3 bases and 12 bases, in that order; junction bases with no gene match: 2. Per germline, CDR1 SQVTM and CDR2 ANQGSEA. The CDR3 totals 10 residues. The CDR3 DNA sequence: TGCAGCGTTGATGCAGGGGGGCAGTTCTTC. This sequence encodes CSVDAGGQFF.

A single count supports this clone. The chain couples TRBV5-4 to TRBJ2-5; TRBD2 agrees at 9 bases. After removal of 1 base from V and 4 bases from J, the junction contained 8 bases not matched to a gene. This CDR3 comprises 16 residues. CDR1 is SGHNT and CDR2 is YYREEE in the germline V gene (reference sequence). As DNA, the CDR3 is TGTGCCAGCAGCTTGTCTCGCGGGAGGGCCTCAGAGACCCAGTACTTC. This translates into CASSLSRGRASETQYF.

This clone was observed a few times. CDR3 residues: CASSLTPETSGDTQYF. The CDR3 nucleotides are TGTGCCAGCAGCTTAACGCCCGAGACCTCCGGCGATACGCAGTATTTT. The gene calls are TRBV7-2 and TRBJ2-3; D call uncertain. Germline V lookup: CDR1 SGHTA, CDR2 FQGNSA. CDR3 size: 16 residues. Trimming took 2 bases from V and 6 from J, leaving 18 bases between them.

The genes are TRBV2 and TRBJ1-1; 7 positions match TRBD1. With 6 bases clipped from V and 0 bases from J, the junction kept 10 bases outside the gene matches. The CDR3 loop spans 16 amino acids. Germline lookup yields CDR1 SNHLY and CDR2 FYNNEI. The CDR3 here is CASSLRDSRLNTEAFF. In nucleotides, the CDR3 is TGTGCCAGCAGCCTCCGGGACAGCAGACTGAACACTGAAGCTTTCTTT.